The clone carrying this T cell receptor beta chain occurred a few times. Clones were read by immunoSEQ multiplex PCR, and TCRdb kept only the in-frame ones, dropping some. The sample lists 180,000 or so clones, about 83% occurring once. These data belong to a study of blood T cell repertoires in COVID-19. J lost 1 base, V lost 4 bases, and 8 bases had no gene match. The CDR3 spans 16 residues. From germline, CDR1 is LNHDA and CDR2 SQIVND (reference sequence). The TCR was taken from a man aged 35-49 years with acute COVID-19. Sequences were obtained from PBMCs or T cells enriched from blood (not recorded which). The chain recombines TRBV19 with TRBJ2-3; 7 bases are shared with TRBD1. CDR3 DNA: TGTGCCAGTAGTACGGGCAGGGGGTCGGGCACAGATACGCAGTATTTT. Its translation: CASSTGRGSGTDTQYF. The full variable domain, rest sourced from reference TRBV19 and TRBJ2-3, is DGGITQSPKYLFRKEGQNVTLSCEQNLNHDAMYWYRQDPGQGLRLIYYSQIVNDFQKGDIAEGYSVSREKKESFPLTVTSAQKNPTAFYLCASSTGRGSGTDTQYFGPGTRLTVL.